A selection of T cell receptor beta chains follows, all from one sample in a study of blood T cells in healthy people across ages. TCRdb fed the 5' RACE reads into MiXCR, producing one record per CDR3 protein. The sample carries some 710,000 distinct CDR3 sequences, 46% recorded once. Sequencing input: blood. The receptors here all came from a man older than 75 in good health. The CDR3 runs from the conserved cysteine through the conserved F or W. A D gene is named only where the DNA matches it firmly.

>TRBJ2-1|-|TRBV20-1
CSASGTGGVNEQFF
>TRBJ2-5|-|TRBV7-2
CASTRGVREQETQYF
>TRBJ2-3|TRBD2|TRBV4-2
CASSRGTSGETDTQYF
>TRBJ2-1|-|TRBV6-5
CASSYLSNSYNEQFF
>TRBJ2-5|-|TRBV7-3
CASSCSTMETQYF
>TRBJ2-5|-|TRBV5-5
CASSPQGGETQYF
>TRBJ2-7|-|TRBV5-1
CASSPEGIGGWYEQYF
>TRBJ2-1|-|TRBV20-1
CSARDDRILAGGEQFF
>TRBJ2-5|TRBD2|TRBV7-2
CASSFTASGEETQYF
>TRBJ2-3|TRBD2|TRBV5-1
CASSPERGSRTDTQYF
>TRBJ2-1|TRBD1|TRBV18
CASSPRQGASSYNEQFF
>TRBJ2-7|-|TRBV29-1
CSVEEGGRTSTYEQYF
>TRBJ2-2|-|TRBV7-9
CASSFGWQGNTGELFF
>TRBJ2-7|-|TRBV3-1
CASSQDFWGQGGNEQYF
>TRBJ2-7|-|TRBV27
CASSPLPGRHEQYF
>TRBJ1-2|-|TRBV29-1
CSVESPQPYGYTF
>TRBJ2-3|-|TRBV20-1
CSALRDSSDTQYF
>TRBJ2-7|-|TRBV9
CASSGRGADSSYEQYF
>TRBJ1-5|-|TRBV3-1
CASSQDGDSNQPQHF
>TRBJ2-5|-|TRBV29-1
CSGKRATEKQETQYF
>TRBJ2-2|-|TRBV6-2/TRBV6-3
CASSPTSSNTGELFF
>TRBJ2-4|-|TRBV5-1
CASSLRGALAKNIQYF
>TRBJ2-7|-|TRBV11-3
CASSLVGKPYEQYF
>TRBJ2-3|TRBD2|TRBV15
CATSSLADTDTQYF
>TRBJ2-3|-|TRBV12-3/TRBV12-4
CASSSPLLVQDTQYF
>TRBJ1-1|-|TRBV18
CASSPLTGLTNTEAFF
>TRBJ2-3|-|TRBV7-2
CASSLQVTLDTQYF
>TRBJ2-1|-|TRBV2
CASLDTVVSNEQFF
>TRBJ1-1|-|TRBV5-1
CASRTYRDEAFF
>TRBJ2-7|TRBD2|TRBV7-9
CASSIAGTAHEQYF
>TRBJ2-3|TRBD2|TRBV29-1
CSGRLAGTTDTQYF
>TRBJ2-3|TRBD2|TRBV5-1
CASSFSAGEDTQYF
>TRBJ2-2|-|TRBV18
CASSPSVDTGELFF
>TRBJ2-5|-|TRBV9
CASSVAPRPPNNEQYF
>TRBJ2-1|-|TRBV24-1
CATSDPGRMYNEQFF
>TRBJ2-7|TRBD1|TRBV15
CATSRELGQGYEQYF
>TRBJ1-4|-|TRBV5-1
CASAHTSGIQNEKLFF
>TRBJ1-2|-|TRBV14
CASSQASQYYGYTF
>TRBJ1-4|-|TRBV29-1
CSAQDGEKLFF
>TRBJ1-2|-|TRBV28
CASAGTNYGYTF
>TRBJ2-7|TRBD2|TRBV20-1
CSASRREGGSSYEQYF
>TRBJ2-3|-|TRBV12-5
CASGVDRSDTQYF
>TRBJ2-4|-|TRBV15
CATSRGGIEGGAKNIQYF
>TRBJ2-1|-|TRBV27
CAGRLLIGGPYNEQFF
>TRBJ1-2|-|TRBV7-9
CASSTGLGGYTF
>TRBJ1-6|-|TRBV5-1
CASSLVSGDNSPLHF